The 8 T cell receptor beta chains listed next were all sequenced from one sample in a study of shared clonotypes between healthy human individuals. The repertoire was sequenced with immunoSEQ multiplex PCR; TCRdb's copy has only in-frame clones and lacks some. Found here are around 100,000 clones, around two thirds of them singletons; the top ten hold under 30%. The sequenced material came from memory CD8+ T cells sorted from blood. Subset meaning: CD45RO+ cells pooled with CCR7-negative TemRA cells. Every receptor here comes from a woman aged 25-40 years in good health.

The chain uses TRBV27 and TRBJ2-7; no reliable D call. The CDR3 is made up of 11 amino acids. Germline V CDR1 and CDR2: MNHEY, SMNVEV (reference sequence). The V and J ends lost 4 bases and 3 bases respectively, with 4 bases between them. Here the CDR3 DNA reads TGTGCCAGCAGTTGGGGCTACGAGCAGTACTTC. It specifies CASSWGYEQYF.

This clone was seen repeatedly, ten times or more. The V and J genes are TRBV25-1 and TRBJ2-2; 7 bases align to TRBD1. Trimming took 5 bases from V and 8 from J; bases not matched to a gene: 2. Per the germline V gene, CDR1 is MGHDK and CDR2 is SYGVNS. The CDR3 has 12 residues. CDR3 coding DNA: TGTGCCAGCAGTAACAGGGGTGGGGAGCTGTTTTTT. Its protein is CASSNRGGELFF.

The chain is built from TRBV2 and TRBJ2-7, with 7 bases aligning to TRBD1. Gene TRBJ2-5 matches the end of the DNA better, so the J call may be wrong. The germline V gene has CDR1 SNHLY and CDR2 FYNNEI. CDR3 length equals 14 residues. The CDR3 loop reads CASRGQTFQETQYF. The CDR3 region has the DNA TGTGCCAGCCGGGGACAGACCTTCCAAGAGACCCAGTACTTC.

J is TRBJ1-1 and V is TRBV28; 7 nucleotides agree with TRBD1. The CDR3 runs to 14 residues. Germline lookup yields CDR1 MDHEN and CDR2 SYDVKM. V was pared by 4 bases and J by 4 bases, with 6 bases of the junction left unmatched. In DNA, the CDR3 is TGTGCCAGCAGTTACAGGGGAGAGGGCACTGAAGCTTTCTTT. Encoded protein: CASSYRGEGTEAFF.

The chain employs TRBV7-9 and TRBJ2-7; 11 bases fit TRBD1. CDR1 and CDR2 from the germline V gene are SEHNR and FQNEAQ (reference sequence). This CDR3 comprises 14 residues. J lost 3 bases, V lost 4 bases, and 2 bases had no gene match. The CDR3, as DNA: TGTGCCAGCAGCTGGGGACAGGGGGGCTACGAGCAGTACTTC. Its protein is CASSWGQGGYEQYF.

V gene TRBV25-1 combines with J gene TRBJ2-5, with D possibly TRBD1 on 5 matching bases. Looked up from germline, CDR1 is MGHDK and CDR2 is SYGVNS. The CDR3 totals 15 residues. Trimming took 7 bases from V and 4 from J, leaving 19 bases between them. The CDR3, as DNA: TGTGCCAGCACAGAGTCTTTGCAGGGCACAGAGACCCAGTACTTC. This gives the protein CASTESLQGTETQYF.

By its share, this clone is medium-sized. The gene calls are TRBV6-1 and TRBJ2-6; D is unresolved. Germline V lookup: CDR1 MNHNS, CDR2 SASEGT. The CDR3 is 14 amino acids. V lost 4 bases and J 0 bases, leaving 4 bases between the germline ends. DNA of the CDR3: TGTGCCAGCAGTGGGGTCTCTGGGGCCAACGTCCTGACTTTC. This gives the protein CASSGVSGANVLTF.

This clone was seen only a few times. V gene TRBV25-1 combines with J gene TRBJ2-1; 8 positions agree with TRBD2. Germline CDR1 and CDR2: MGHDK and SYGVNS. V lost 3 bases, J lost 5 bases, and 9 bases stayed unmatched. The CDR3 is 16 amino acids. This CDR3 reads CASSEGGGPGNNEQFF. The CDR3, as DNA: TGTGCCAGCAGTGAGGGCGGGGGGCCCGGAAACAATGAGCAGTTCTTC.